Listed below are T cell receptor beta chains from one sample, sequenced in a study of blood T cell repertoires in COVID-19. Profiled with immunoSEQ multiplex PCR; TCRdb holds only in-frame clones, not every one. The top ten hold 5.5% to 7% of the sample, which has around 170,000 clones, more than 70% seen once. Sequencing was performed on peripheral blood. The receptors here all came from a man aged 50 to 59 with active or convalescent COVID-19. The conserved cysteine and the conserved F or W are not part of the CDR3 here. Fields, in order: J gene, V gene, CDR3 protein.

TRBJ2-3 | TRBV4-2 | ASSLYQSGASADTQY
TRBJ2-1 | TRBV7-9 | ASSLTGLEGNEQF
TRBJ1-5 | TRBV7-8 | ASSLIRDRGQPQH
TRBJ2-7 | TRBV7-8 | ASSLDSGGATYEQY
TRBJ1-6 | TRBV19 | ASSIEPGVQTPLH
TRBJ1-4 | TRBV7-9 | ASSSRQGFGEKLF
TRBJ2-1 | TRBV6-6 | ASRQAGTSGSHEQF
TRBJ1-1 | TRBV15 | ATSRDRGRGGRLNTEAF
TRBJ1-2 | TRBV11-2 | ASSPQSGSPGYT
TRBJ2-1 | TRBV6-5 | ASSYSRGGEQF
TRBJ2-2 | TRBV6-5 | ASRDGGAGELF
TRBJ2-2 | TRBV11-2 | ASSLVPGTGELF
TRBJ2-1 | TRBV4-2 | ASSQDSGGAYNEQF
TRBJ1-6 | TRBV18 | ASSTSGQPGAGSPLH
TRBJ1-3 | TRBV7-2 | ASSFFDTIY
TRBJ2-7 | TRBV20-1 | SASLTAYEQY